The 10 T cell receptor beta chains in this list originate from one sample, sequenced in a study of technical replicates of blood from a handful of donors. Here immunoSEQ multiplex PCR was the method, and the copy in TCRdb shows in-frame clones only, minus some. This sample has about 74,000 clones, with almost 96% found just once. Sequences were obtained from T cells isolated from PBMCs. Receptor source: a human donor in good health.

This clone was counted a single time. The chain couples TRBV28 to TRBJ1-1, with 10 positions matching TRBD1. V was clipped by 3 bases and J by 7 bases; unmatched bases: 5. This CDR3 spans 14 amino acids. The V gene's germline CDR1 is MDHEN and CDR2 SYDVKM. CDR3 in amino acids: CASSLTGQGFEAFF. The CDR3 nucleotides read TGTGCCAGCAGTTTGACGGGACAGGGGTTTGAAGCTTTCTTT.

The gene calls are TRBV27 and TRBJ2-2; 11 positions match TRBD2. Trimming at V came to 2 bases and at J to 1 base, leaving 9 bases not matched to a gene. CDR3 length: 19 amino acids. The germline CDR1 and CDR2 sequences are MNHEY and SMNVEV (reference sequence). CDR3 sequence (DNA): TGTGCCAGCAGTTTAATGTATATGACTAGCGGGGTGAACACCGGGGAGCTGTTTTTT. It specifies CASSLMYMTSGVNTGELFF.

This chain joins TRBV6-5 and TRBJ1-2; TRBD1 might be the D (6 bases). Germline V CDR1 and CDR2: MNHEY, SVGAGI. V was trimmed by 6 bases and J by 7 bases, leaving 12 bases between them. The CDR3 is 12 amino acids. CDR3 nucleotide sequence: TGTGCCAGCAGATCGGGGGGCAGTGGCTACACCTTC. Its protein is CASRSGGSGYTF.

This chain links TRBV7-9 with TRBJ2-1; 8 bases line up with TRBD2. The CDR3 is 17 residues long. The V gene end was trimmed by 5 bases and the J gene end by 0 bases; junction bases not matched to a gene: 9. The germline V gene has CDR1 SEHNR and CDR2 FQNEAQ (reference sequence). The CDR3 nucleotides read TGTGCCAGCAGCCCCAGCGGGGGCTATAGCTCCTACAATGAGCAGTTCTTC. This encodes CASSPSGGYSSYNEQFF.

This clone has a single count. J is TRBJ2-7 and V is TRBV7-2, with TRBD1 identical over 7 bases. The germline V gene has CDR1 SGHTA and CDR2 FQGNSA. J lost 6 bases, V lost 5 bases, and 10 bases had no gene match. The CDR3 spans 14 residues. The CDR3 DNA reads TGTGCCAGCAGCGGAGACAGGGAGATAATCGAGCAGTACTTC. Translation gives CASSGDREIIEQYF.

The V call is TRBV5-6, the J call TRBJ2-3; 10 bases map to TRBD2. The V segment lost 4 bases and the J segment 7 bases; nucleotides outside the gene matches: 6. This CDR3 spans 14 amino acids. Germline loops: CDR1 SGHDT, CDR2 YYEEEE. The CDR3 DNA is TGTGCCAGCAGCCTGGTCACTAGCGGGAATACGCAGTATTTT. Translating it yields CASSLVTSGNTQYF.

The genes are TRBV10-3 and TRBJ2-7, with 9 nucleotides matching TRBD1. There are 13 residues in the CDR3. V shed 7 bases, J shed 5 bases, and the junction held 6 bases outside the gene matches. CDR1 is ENHRY, CDR2 SYGVKD, per germline. This CDR3 reads CAIKTGGMNEQYF. In nucleotides, the CDR3 is TGTGCCATCAAGACAGGGGGAATGAACGAGCAGTACTTC.

The genes are TRBV10-3 and TRBJ1-5; the D gene is possibly TRBD1 (5 bases). Germline-derived CDR1 and CDR2 are ENHRY and SYGVKD. CDR3 size: 16 residues. Deletions cut 6 bases from V and 0 bases from J, with 15 bases between. The CDR3 DNA reads TGTGCCATCAGCAGGACACGTACGGATAGCAATCAGCCCCAGCATTTT. Translated, it gives CAISRTRTDSNQPQHF.

This sequence joins TRBV19 and TRBJ1-4; 8 nucleotides align to TRBD1. The V gene end was trimmed by 7 bases and the J gene end by 4 bases; junction bases not matched to a gene: 11. The length of the CDR3 is 16 residues. The germline CDR1 and CDR2 sequences are LNHDA and SQIVND (reference sequence). The CDR3 region is CASTISTTGGNEKLFF. The CDR3 DNA reads as TGTGCCAGTACCATTTCAACTACAGGGGGTAATGAAAAACTGTTTTTT.

This clone occurred once. The rearrangement links TRBV7-3 to TRBJ1-5; a weak D match, TRBD1 (6 bases). From germline, CDR1 is SGHTA and CDR2 FQGTGA. There are 13 residues in the CDR3. The germline V and J ends were trimmed by 5 bases and 5 bases, with 10 bases remaining between them. The CDR3 nucleotides read TGTGCCAGCAGCCCAAACAGGGATCAGCCCCAGCATTTT. It encodes CASSPNRDQPQHF.